The clone carrying this T cell receptor beta chain was counted between two and nine times. The data are from a study of blood T cell repertoires in COVID-19. Trimming shortened V by 6 bases and J by 1 base, and 9 bases separated the two germline ends. CDR1 is MDHEN, CDR2 SYDVKM, per germline. This CDR3 comprises 13 residues. Repertoires were generated with immunoSEQ multiplex PCR, while TCRdb's copy carries only in-frame clones and drops some. The table records around 300,000 clones, around 90% of them present only once. The sequenced sample consisted of PBMCs or T cells enriched from blood (not recorded which). This clonotype originated in a woman in her late teens or twenties with acute COVID-19. The gene calls are TRBV28 and TRBJ1-1; D perhaps matches TRBD1 (5 bases). The CDR3 reads CASRRTGNTEAFF. The DNA of the CDR3 is TGTGCCAGCAGGAGAACAGGGAACACTGAAGCTTTCTTT.